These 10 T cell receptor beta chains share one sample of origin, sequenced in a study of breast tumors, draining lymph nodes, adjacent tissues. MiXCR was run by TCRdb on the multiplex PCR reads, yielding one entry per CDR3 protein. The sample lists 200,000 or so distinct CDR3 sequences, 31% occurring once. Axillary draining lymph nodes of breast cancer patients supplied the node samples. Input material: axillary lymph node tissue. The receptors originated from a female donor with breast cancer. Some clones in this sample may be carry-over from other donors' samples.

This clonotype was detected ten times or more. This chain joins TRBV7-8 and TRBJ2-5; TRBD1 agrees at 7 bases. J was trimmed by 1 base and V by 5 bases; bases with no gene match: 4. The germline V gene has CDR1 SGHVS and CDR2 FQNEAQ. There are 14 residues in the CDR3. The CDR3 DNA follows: TGTGCCAGCAGCCTCAACAGGGGCCAAGAGACCCAGTACTTC. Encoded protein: CASSLNRGQETQYF. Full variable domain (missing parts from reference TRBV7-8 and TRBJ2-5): GAGVSQSPRYKVAKRGQDVALRCDPISGHVSLFWYQQALGQGPEFLTYFQNEAQLDKSGLPSDRFFAERPEGSVSTLKIQRTQQEDSAVYLCASSLNRGQETQYFGPGTRLLVL.

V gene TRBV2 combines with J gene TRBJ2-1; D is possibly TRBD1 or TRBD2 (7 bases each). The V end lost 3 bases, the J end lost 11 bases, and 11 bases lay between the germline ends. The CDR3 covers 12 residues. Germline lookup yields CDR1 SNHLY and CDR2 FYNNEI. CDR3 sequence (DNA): TGTGCCAGCAGTGACAGGGGGGGACAGCAGTTCTTC. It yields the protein CASSDRGGQQFF.

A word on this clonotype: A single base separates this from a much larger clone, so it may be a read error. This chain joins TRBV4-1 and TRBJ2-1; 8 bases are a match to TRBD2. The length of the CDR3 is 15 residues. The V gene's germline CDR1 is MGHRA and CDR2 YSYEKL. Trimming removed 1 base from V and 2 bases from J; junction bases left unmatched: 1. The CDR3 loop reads CASSQVAGPYNEQFF. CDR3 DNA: TGCGCCAGCAGCCAAGTAGCGGGACCCTACAATGAGCAGTTCTTC.

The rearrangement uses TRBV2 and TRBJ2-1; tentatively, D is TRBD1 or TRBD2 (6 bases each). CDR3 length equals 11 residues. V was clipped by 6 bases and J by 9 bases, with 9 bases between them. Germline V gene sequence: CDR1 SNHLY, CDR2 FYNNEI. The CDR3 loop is CASRSGAEQFF. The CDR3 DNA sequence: TGTGCCAGCAGGTCGGGGGCTGAGCAGTTCTTC.

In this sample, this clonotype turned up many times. The CDR3 sequence: CASSPAGASYNEQFF. The CDR3, as DNA: TGTGCCAGCAGTCCAGCGGGGGCCTCCTACAATGAGCAGTTCTTC. The V gene is TRBV2, the J gene TRBJ2-1; 8 bases agree with TRBD2. Germline V gene sequence: CDR1 SNHLY, CDR2 FYNNEI. The V segment lost 5 bases and the J segment 0 bases; nucleotides outside the gene matches: 3. This CDR3 comprises 15 residues.

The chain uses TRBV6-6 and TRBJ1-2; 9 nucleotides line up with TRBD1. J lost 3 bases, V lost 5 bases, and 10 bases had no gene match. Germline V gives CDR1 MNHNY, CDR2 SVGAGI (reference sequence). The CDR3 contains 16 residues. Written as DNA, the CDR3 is TGTGCCAGCAGTCAAAATCCGACAGGGGGGGACTATGGCTACACCTTC. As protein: CASSQNPTGGDYGYTF.

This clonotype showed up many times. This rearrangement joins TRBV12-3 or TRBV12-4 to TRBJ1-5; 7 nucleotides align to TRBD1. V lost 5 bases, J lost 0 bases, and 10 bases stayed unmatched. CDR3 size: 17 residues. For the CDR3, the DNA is TGTGCCAGCAGTACCTCCCTGACAGGGAATAGCAATCAGCCCCAGCATTTT. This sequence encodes CASSTSLTGNSNQPQHF.

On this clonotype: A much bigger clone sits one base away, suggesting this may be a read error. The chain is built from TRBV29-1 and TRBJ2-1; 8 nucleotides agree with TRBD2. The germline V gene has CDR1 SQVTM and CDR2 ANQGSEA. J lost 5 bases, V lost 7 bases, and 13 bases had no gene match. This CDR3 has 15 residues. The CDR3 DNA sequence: TGCAGCGCCGCTCCACCGGGGGGGACCCACAATGAGCAGTTCTTC. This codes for CSAAPPGGTHNEQFF.

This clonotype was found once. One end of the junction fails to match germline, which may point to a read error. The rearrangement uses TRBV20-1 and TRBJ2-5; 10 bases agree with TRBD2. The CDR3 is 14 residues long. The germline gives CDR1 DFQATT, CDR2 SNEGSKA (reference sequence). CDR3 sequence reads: CGAQSGGARETQYF. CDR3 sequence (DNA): TGCGGTGCTCAAAGCGGGGGGGCTAGAGAGACCCAGTACTTC.

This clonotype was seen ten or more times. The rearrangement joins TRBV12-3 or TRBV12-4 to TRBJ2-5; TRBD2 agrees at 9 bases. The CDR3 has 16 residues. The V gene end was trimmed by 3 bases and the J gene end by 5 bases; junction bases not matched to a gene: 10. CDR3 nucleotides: TGTGCCAGCAGTTTCACCCCTAGCGGGGCGAGGGAGACCCAGTACTTC. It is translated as CASSFTPSGARETQYF.